This is a list of T cell receptor beta chains from one sample in a study of CD8+ T cells in alopecia areata. Clones were sequenced by immunoSEQ multiplex PCR, and TCRdb holds only the in-frame ones, with some missing. The table shows tens of thousands of clones, with about half occurring only once. The sample here was CD8+ T cells sorted from blood, taken at roughly week 36, from a patient treated with tofacitinib. These receptors were taken from a human donor with alopecia areata. The CDR3 runs from the conserved cysteine through the conserved F or W. Fields, in order: D gene, V gene, J gene, clone size, CDR3 protein, CDR3 DNA. A D gene is named only where the DNA matches it firmly. Clone size, where shown, is once, few, many, or a class for clones that have expanded.

.,TRBV7-8,TRBJ1-5,once,CASSSGHPENQPQHF,TGTGCCAGCAGCTCGGGGCACCCGGAGAATCAGCCCCAGCATTTT
.,TRBV20-1,TRBJ2-1,.,CSAGGYNEQFF,TGCAGTGCGGGAGGCTACAATGAGCAGTTCTTC
TRBD2,TRBV4-1,TRBJ2-3,.,CASSGVTSGSFLTDTQYF,TGCGCCAGCAGCGGCGTCACTAGCGGGAGTTTCTTAACAGATACGCAGTATTTT
.,TRBV6-1,TRBJ2-4,.,CASNHGAENIRYF,TGTGCCAGCAACCACGGGGCCGAAAACATTCGGTACTTC
.,TRBV29-1,TRBJ2-2,.,CSVVNTGELFF,TGCAGCGTCGTCAACACCGGGGAGCTGTTTTTT
TRBD1,TRBV30,TRBJ2-7,.,CAWSDHQTGQGYEQYF,TGTGCCTGGAGTGACCACCAAACGGGACAGGGCTACGAGCAGTACTTC
.,TRBV7-2,TRBJ1-4,.,CASSLVGSDNEKLFF,TGTGCCAGCAGCTTAGTAGGCTCAGACAATGAAAAACTGTTTTTT
TRBD2,TRBV7-2,TRBJ2-5,.,CASSFSPPAGGPETQYF,TGTGCCAGCAGCTTTAGTCCGCCGGCGGGAGGGCCGGAGACCCAGTACTTC
.,TRBV2,TRBJ2-5,.,CASSGGWETQYF,TGTGCCAGCAGTGGAGGTTGGGAGACCCAGTACTTC
TRBD1,TRBV5-1,TRBJ2-7,.,CASSLAGTGPYEQYF,TGCGCCAGCAGCTTGGCCGGGACAGGACCCTACGAGCAGTACTTC
.,TRBV4-2,TRBJ2-5,.,CASSQNAGRSQETQYF,TGTGCCAGCAGCCAAAACGCGGGGCGGAGCCAAGAGACCCAGTACTTC
TRBD1,TRBV27,TRBJ1-1,few,CASSWNRGNTEAFF,TGTGCCAGCAGCTGGAACAGGGGCAACACTGAAGCTTTCTTT
TRBD2,TRBV4-1,TRBJ2-7,.,CASSQLAGAWEQYF,TGCGCCAGCAGCCAACTAGCGGGAGCATGGGAGCAGTACTTC
.,TRBV27,TRBJ1-1,.,CASSAGLNTEAFF,TGTGCCAGCAGCGCCGGACTTAACACTGAAGCTTTCTTT
TRBD1,TRBV12-5,TRBJ1-5,once,CASTGGPGNQPQHF,TGTGCTAGCACAGGGGGCCCGGGCAATCAGCCCCAGCATTTT
.,TRBV19,TRBJ2-3,.,CASSLGDTTDTQYF,TGTGCCAGTAGTCTAGGGGACACCACAGATACGCAGTATTTT
TRBD1,TRBV29-1,TRBJ1-2,few,CSVVEGALSGYTF,TGCAGCGTTGTGGAGGGGGCCCTGAGTGGCTACACCTTC
.,TRBV30,TRBJ1-1,few,CAWSHGGLGTEAFF,TGTGCCTGGAGCCACGGGGGGTTGGGAACTGAAGCTTTCTTT
.,TRBV27,TRBJ2-7,.,CASSLGGNRYEQYF,TGTGCCAGCAGTTTAGGGGGGAACCGCTACGAGCAGTACTTC
TRBD1,TRBV29-1,TRBJ2-7,.,CSVGTGEVIYEQYF,TGCAGCGTCGGGACAGGGGAGGTAATCTACGAGCAGTACTTC
TRBD2,TRBV7-2,TRBJ2-1,few,CASSLRPGRDNEQFF,TGTGCCAGCAGCTTAAGGCCCGGGAGGGATAATGAGCAGTTCTTC
.,TRBV11-2,TRBJ2-3,.,CASSFRRDTQYF,TGTGCCAGCAGCTTCAGAAGGGATACGCAGTATTTT
TRBD2,TRBV2,TRBJ2-3,.,CASSSGLNTDTQYF,TGTGCCAGCAGTTCGGGACTAAACACAGATACGCAGTATTTT
.,TRBV30,TRBJ2-7,.,CAWSVGPSYEQYF,TGTGCCTGGAGTGTAGGGCCTTCCTACGAGCAGTACTTC
.,TRBV7-2,TRBJ2-1,.,CASSWGSNEQFF,TGTGCCAGCAGCTGGGGTAGCAATGAGCAGTTCTTC
TRBD2,TRBV29-1,TRBJ2-3,.,CSAVGGLAGTDTQYF,TGCAGCGCCGTCGGAGGGCTAGCGGGAACAGATACGCAGTATTTT
.,TRBV29-1,TRBJ1-2,.,CSVPASGYGYTF,TGCAGCGTCCCCGCCTCGGGGTATGGCTACACCTTC
TRBD1,TRBV29-1,TRBJ2-1,few,CSVHRDRDDEQFF,TGCAGCGTTCACCGGGACAGGGACGATGAGCAGTTCTTC
.,TRBV27,TRBJ1-1,.,CASSFSQGRGTEAFF,TGTGCCAGCAGTTTCTCACAGGGTAGGGGCACTGAAGCTTTCTTT
.,TRBV25-1,TRBJ2-7,.,CASSYRDEQYF,TGTGCCAGCAGTTACAGGGACGAGCAGTACTTC
.,TRBV4-3,TRBJ1-2,.,CASSPRTVANYGYTF,TGCGCCAGCAGCCCCAGGACGGTAGCTAACTATGGCTACACCTTC
.,TRBV7-6,TRBJ1-1,.,CASSPDGGRTEAFF,TGTGCCAGCAGCCCCGACGGGGGGCGGACTGAAGCTTTCTTT
.,TRBV28,TRBJ2-1,.,CASSLDGNNEQFF,TGTGCCAGCAGTTTAGACGGAAACAATGAGCAGTTCTTC
.,TRBV5-6,TRBJ2-1,.,CASSLDEGEQFF,TGTGCCAGCAGCTTGGATGAGGGTGAGCAGTTCTTC
.,TRBV29-1,TRBJ1-1,.,CSVELGWGSEAFF,TGCAGCGTTGAATTAGGGTGGGGGTCTGAAGCTTTCTTT
.,TRBV4-1,TRBJ2-5,few,CASSQAARGSQETQYF,TGCGCCAGCAGCCAAGCGGCCAGGGGCTCACAAGAGACCCAGTACTTC
TRBD2,TRBV7-2,TRBJ2-7,.,CASRASMSGEYEQYF,TGTGCCAGCAGGGCCTCTATGAGCGGGGAATACGAGCAGTACTTC
.,TRBV25-1,TRBJ2-1,.,CASREFGSSYNEQFF,TGTGCCAGCAGGGAATTTGGGAGCTCCTACAATGAGCAGTTCTTC
.,TRBV15,TRBJ1-2,.,CATSRSSGAPTGYTF,TGTGCCACCAGCAGATCCTCAGGGGCCCCTACGGGCTACACCTTC
TRBD1,TRBV7-2,TRBJ2-7,few,CASSLAGQGYEQYF,TGTGCCAGCAGCTTAGCCGGACAGGGGTACGAGCAGTACTTC
.,TRBV2,TRBJ2-6,.,CATGRGANVLTF,TGTGCCACCGGGCGTGGGGCCAACGTCCTGACTTTC
TRBD1,TRBV29-1,TRBJ2-7,.,CSVRTGGGYEQYF,TGCAGCGTCAGGACAGGGGGCGGCTACGAGCAGTACTTC
.,TRBV30,TRBJ2-7,.,CAWSGGTDEQYF,TGTGCCTGGAGTGGAGGGACTGACGAGCAGTACTTC
TRBD2,TRBV5-5,TRBJ2-7,few,CASSLSSGNYEQYF,TGTGCCAGCAGCTTATCTAGCGGGAACTACGAGCAGTACTTC
.,TRBV7-2,TRBJ2-1,.,CASSLVSGLYNEQFF,TGTGCCAGCAGCTTAGTGAGCGGTCTCTACAATGAGCAGTTCTTC
TRBD2,TRBV6-6,TRBJ2-7,.,CASQLAGGSDEQYF,TGTGCCAGCCAGCTAGCGGGAGGTTCGGACGAGCAGTACTTC